The clone carrying this T cell receptor (beta chain) was seen more than once but under ten times. The target antigen is unknown. These data originate in a study of cytomegalovirus exposure and HLA in healthy donors. The wider study: Among the 350 to 400 donors who were genotyped, roughly 76% fell in the genetic ancestry cluster that is associated with self-reported Caucasian donors.

Germline values: CDR1 SNHLY, CDR2 FYNNEI. Trimming cost V 3 bases and J 5 bases; bases outside gene matches: 8. The CDR3 covers 16 residues. Primers: 60 Vbeta forward and 13 Jbeta reverse. Data came from immunoSEQ multiplex PCR; TCRdb stores just in-frame clones and leaves some out. The repertoire includes about 120,000 clones, around 85% of them detected once, and about 2% sits in the top ten. General observations from the study: Presence/absence analyses treated sequencing depth as roughly uniform across donors. A later analysis found common viral pathogens apparently linked to several of the most significant clusters.

The sequence came from a man younger than 45 in good health and CMV-seronegative. The sample comprised PBMCs. The chain couples TRBV2 to TRBJ2-5, with 11 bases identical to TRBD1. CDR3 DNA: TGTGCCAGCAGTGACCCTCCGGGACAGGGGGACGAGACCCAGTACTTC. Translated, it gives CASSDPPGQGDETQYF.